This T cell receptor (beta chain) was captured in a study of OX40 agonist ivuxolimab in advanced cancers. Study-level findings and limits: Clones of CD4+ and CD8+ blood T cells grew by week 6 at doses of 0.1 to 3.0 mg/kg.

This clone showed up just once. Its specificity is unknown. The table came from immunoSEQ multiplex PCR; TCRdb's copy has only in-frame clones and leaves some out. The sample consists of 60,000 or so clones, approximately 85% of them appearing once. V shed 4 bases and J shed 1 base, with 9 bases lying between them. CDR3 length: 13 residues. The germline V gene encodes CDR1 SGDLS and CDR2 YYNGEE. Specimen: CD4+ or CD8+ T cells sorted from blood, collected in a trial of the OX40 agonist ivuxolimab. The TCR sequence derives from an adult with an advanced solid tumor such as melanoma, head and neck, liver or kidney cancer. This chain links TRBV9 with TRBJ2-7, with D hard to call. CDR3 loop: CASSPPGSYEQYF. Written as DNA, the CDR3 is TGTGCCAGCAGCCCACCCGGATCCTACGAGCAGTACTTC.